The 13 T cell receptor beta chains presented below share a single source sample, sequenced in a study of kidney transplant recipient with SARS-CoV-2 infection. TCRdb processed the reads anew with MiXCR; each CDR3 protein has one entry. The sample lists 200,000 to 300,000 distinct CDR3 sequences, about 30% occurring once. The sample in question was a blood sample, obtained at baseline and between days 110 and 120 from a kidney transplant recipient. These receptors all stem from a young adult male patient who had COVID-19 and was a kidney transplant recipient. T cells may partly derive from the graft donor.

This clonotype was picked up many times. V usage is TRBV20-1 and J usage is TRBJ2-1, with 8 bases identical to TRBD2. The CDR3 is 16 residues long. The trim removed 2 bases at V and 2 bases at J, leaving 8 bases unmatched. CDR1 DFQATT and CDR2 SNEGSKA come from the germline V gene (reference sequence). The CDR3 DNA reads as TGCAGTGCTAGAAGGCTAGCGGGCCCACCCTACAATGAGCAGTTCTTC. Its translation is CSARRLAGPPYNEQFF.

V usage is TRBV20-1 and J usage is TRBJ2-1; TRBD2 agrees at 12 bases. This CDR3 comprises 14 residues. Per germline, CDR1 DFQATT and CDR2 SNEGSKA (reference sequence). J was trimmed by 8 bases and V by 7 bases; bases with no gene match: 9. The chain's CDR3 is CSVGATSGGYEQFF. In DNA, the CDR3 is TGCAGTGTCGGGGCGACTAGCGGGGGCTATGAGCAGTTCTTC.

This clonotype appeared many times. The chain couples TRBV20-1 to TRBJ2-6, with 8 nucleotides matching TRBD1. CDR3 length: 16 residues. V dropped 4 bases and J dropped 1; count of bases not matched to a gene: 6. The germline V gene has CDR1 DFQATT and CDR2 SNEGSKA (reference sequence). The CDR3 nucleotides are TGCAGTGCTAAGGACAGGGTAAAGTCTGGGGCCAACGTCCTGACTTTC. Amino acid sequence: CSAKDRVKSGANVLTF.

This clonotype was seen repeatedly, ten times or more. This sequence joins TRBV18 and TRBJ2-7; the match to TRBD1 covers 8 bases. The CDR3 is 15 amino acids. J lost 5 bases, V lost 6 bases, and 12 bases had no gene match. The germline V gene has CDR1 KGHSH and CDR2 LQKENI. Here the CDR3 DNA reads TGTGCCAGCTCCCGCCGCGGGGCAGGGGGCCACGAGCAGTACTTC. Protein sequence: CASSRRGAGGHEQYF.

Concerning this clonotype: Being one base from a much bigger clone, this may be a read error. This chain uses TRBV6-5 with TRBJ1-2; D gene uncertain. Germline V CDR1 and CDR2: MNHEY, SVGAGI. CDR3 size: 17 residues. DNA of the CDR3: TGTGCCGGCAGTTGGAGCGTCTCTATGCGAAAGACCTATGGCTACACCTTC. Protein sequence: CAGSWSVSMRKTYGYTF.

This clonotype was counted ten times or more. This sequence joins TRBV3-1 and TRBJ2-1, with D tentatively TRBD2 (5 bases). The germline V and J ends were trimmed by 0 bases and 5 bases, with 14 bases remaining between them. Per germline, CDR1 LGHDT and CDR2 YNNKEL (reference sequence). There are 16 residues in the CDR3. As DNA, the CDR3 is TGTGCCAGCAGCCAAGACGGGGTAGCAAGTAACAATGAGCAGTTCTTC. Amino acids: CASSQDGVASNNEQFF.

Of note for this clonotype: This sequence may be a read error, since a much larger clone differs from it by one base. The rearrangement uses TRBV6-2 or TRBV6-3 and TRBJ2-7; 11 bases are shared with TRBD2. The germline V gene has CDR1 MNHEY and CDR2 SVGEGT. This CDR3 has 14 amino acids. V lost 5 bases and J lost 3; bases outside the gene matches: 3. The CDR3 reads CASSHTSGSYEQYF. The CDR3 DNA reads as TGTGCCAGCAGTCACACTAGCGGGAGCTACGAGCAGTACTTC.

Comment on this clonotype: This could be a read error, since a much larger clone is one nucleotide away. The V and J genes are TRBV20-1 and TRBJ1-5; no clear D gene. Germline V gene lookup returns CDR1 DFQATT and CDR2 SNEGSKA (reference sequence). The CDR3 runs 13 residues. CDR3 in DNA: TGCAGTACTAGTATTGGTAGCAATCAGCCCCAGCATTTT. Translating it yields CSTSIGSNQPQHF.

This clonotype was observed at least ten times. The rearrangement joins TRBV19 to TRBJ2-7; 10 bases are shared with TRBD1. Trimming cost V 5 bases and J 3 bases; bases outside gene matches: 4. The germline CDR1 and CDR2 sequences are LNHDA and SQIVND (reference sequence). This CDR3 has 14 residues. The CDR3 DNA follows: TGTGCCAGTAGTCAACGGGACAGGGGCTACGAGCAGTACTTC. Translating it yields CASSQRDRGYEQYF.

This clonotype occurred many times. The J gene is TRBJ1-3, the V gene TRBV5-6; D possibly corresponds to TRBD1 (6 bases). Trimming shortened V by 2 bases and J by 1 base, and 10 bases separated the two germline ends. The CDR3 covers 15 residues. Germline assignment: CDR1 SGHDT and CDR2 YYEEEE. This chain's CDR3 is CASSLQGRSGNTIYF. The CDR3 DNA follows: TGTGCCAGCAGCTTACAGGGTCGTTCTGGAAACACCATATATTTT.

This clonotype was seen repeatedly, ten times or more. This chain joins TRBV6-9 and TRBJ1-2, with D hard to call. Trimming took off 5 bases at V and 4 bases at J, with 23 bases between the two ends. This CDR3 is 17 amino acids long. Germline CDR1 reads MNHGY; CDR2 reads SVAAGI. CDR3 amino acids: CASSPKPPYGKTYGYTF. The DNA of the CDR3 is TGTGCCAGCAGTCCCAAACCGCCTTACGGAAAGACCTATGGCTACACCTTC.

This clonotype came up many times. The J gene is TRBJ1-2, the V gene TRBV7-4; no definite D call. V lost 5 bases, J lost 4 bases, and 23 bases lay in between. CDR1 and CDR2 from the germline V gene are SGHVT and SQSDAQ. This CDR3 has 17 amino acids. In DNA form, the CDR3 reads TGTGCCAGCAGCAGTGTTGTTTCAGCTCGAAAGACCTATGGCTACACCTTC. It is translated as CASSSVVSARKTYGYTF. The full variable domain, with the rest looked up from reference TRBV7-4 and TRBJ1-2, is GAGVSQSPRYKVAKRGRDVALRCDSISGHVTLYWYRQTLGQGSEVLTYSQSDAQRDKSGRPSGRFSAERPERSVSTLKIQRTEQGDSAVYLCASSSVVSARKTYGYTFGSGTRLTVV.

This clonotype came up many times. The chain couples TRBV3-1 to TRBJ1-1; D is undetermined. Trimming removed 4 bases from V and 4 bases from J, with 22 bases in between. Germline V gives CDR1 LGHDT, CDR2 YNNKEL (reference sequence). This CDR3 is 17 amino acids long. The CDR3 loop reads CASSLMSPISIRTEAFF. CDR3 nucleotides: TGTGCCAGCAGCCTTATGAGTCCCATTTCAATTCGCACTGAAGCTTTCTTT.